The next 27 T cell receptor beta chains were all read from a single sample in a study of blood T cells in healthy people across ages. The authors ran a second PCR of 7 to 11 cycles using a sample-barcoded 5' primer and a J-beta primer mix. Using its own MiXCR run on the 5' RACE reads, TCRdb lists one record per CDR3 protein. The data contain 800,000 to 1,300,000 distinct CDR3 sequences, almost 25% of them singletons. These data were also reused for a study on T cells of mothers and their children.

Source material: blood. These receptors were obtained from a girl aged 2 to 9 in good health.

The table lists this clonotype with a few counts. The J gene is TRBJ2-5, the V gene TRBV4-2, with no clear D. Germline V gene lookup returns CDR1 LGHNA and CDR2 YNFKEQ. This CDR3 comprises 14 residues. Trimming removed 0 bases from V and 3 bases from J, with 8 bases in between. The CDR3 spells CASSQETRKETQYF. CDR3 sequence (DNA): TGTGCCAGCAGCCAAGAAACCAGAAAAGAGACCCAGTACTTC.

The J gene is TRBJ1-2, the V gene TRBV4-2; no firm D call. Trimming took 0 bases from V and 4 from J, leaving 9 bases between them. The CDR3 has 14 amino acids. Germline V CDR1 and CDR2: LGHNA, YNFKEQ. CDR3: CASSQDLISYGYTF. CDR3 DNA sequence: TGTGCCAGCAGCCAAGATCTCATCAGCTATGGCTACACCTTC.

The sample holds a few counts of this clonotype. The chain carries TRBV20-1 and TRBJ2-5; TRBD2 matches 9 bases. CDR1 is DFQATT, CDR2 SNEGSKA, per germline (reference sequence). After removal of 5 bases from V and 5 bases from J, the junction contained 6 bases not matched to a gene. The CDR3 has 13 amino acids. CDR3 sequence: CSAPVAGVETQYF. CDR3 sequence (DNA): TGCAGTGCTCCGGTAGCGGGGGTGGAGACCCAGTACTTC.

The chain is built from TRBV15 and TRBJ1-5, with D possibly TRBD1 on 6 matching bases. The CDR3 has 15 residues. V shed 5 bases and J shed 1 base, with 12 bases lying between them. Germline V gene sequence: CDR1 LNHNV, CDR2 YYDKDF (reference sequence). In nucleotides, the CDR3 is TGTGCCACCAGCGAACAGGGTTACAGCAATCAGCCCCAGCATTTT. Translation gives CATSEQGYSNQPQHF.

The chain joins TRBV5-1 to TRBJ2-5, with D maybe TRBD1 (5 bases). TRBJ2-1 matches the DNA end more closely, so the J call is doubtful. Germline CDR1 reads SGHRS; CDR2 reads YFSETQ. This CDR3 has 13 residues. The CDR3 reads CASSLGQSNEQFF. In nucleotides, the CDR3 is TGCGCCAGCAGCTTGGGACAGTCCAATGAGCAGTTCTTC.

This clonotype was seen only a few times. The J gene is TRBJ2-1, the V gene TRBV7-2; D remains ambiguous. The ends were cut back, 5 bases at V and 7 bases at J, with 12 bases in the middle. This CDR3 has 13 amino acids. Germline V gene lookup returns CDR1 SGHTA and CDR2 FQGNSA. CDR3 protein: CASSPWQVNEQFF. Written as DNA, the CDR3 is TGTGCCAGCAGCCCATGGCAGGTAAATGAGCAGTTCTTC.

Many counts were recorded for this clonotype. V is TRBV6-6 and J is TRBJ2-5; no clear D gene. Between the trimmed V and J ends, which lost 0 bases and 1 base, there was a span of 0 bases. Germline values: CDR1 MNHNY, CDR2 SVGAGI (reference sequence). The CDR3 consists of 12 residues. In DNA form, the CDR3 reads TGTGCCAGCAGTTACTCCCAAGAGACCCAGTACTTC. It encodes CASSYSQETQYF.

This chain links TRBV28 with TRBJ1-2, with TRBD1 identical over 7 bases. The CDR3 runs 15 residues. Losses at the gene ends were 5 bases for V and 1 base for J; bases not matched to a gene: 7. Germline CDR1 is MDHEN and CDR2 is SYDVKM. The CDR3 coding sequence is TGTGCCAGCAGTCCTCCGGGACAGATTAACTATGGCTACACCTTC. This encodes CASSPPGQINYGYTF.

This clonotype was seen a few times. The chain employs TRBV28 and TRBJ1-5, with D unresolved. With 0 bases removed from V and 1 base from J, the gap between germline ends came to 13 bases. CDR3 length equals 17 residues. Germline assignment: CDR1 MDHEN and CDR2 SYDVKM. The CDR3 DNA is TGTGCCAGCAGTTTATGGGGTCTATCAAGGAGCAATCAGCCCCAGCATTTT. Translation: CASSLWGLSRSNQPQHF.

The genes are TRBV3-1 and TRBJ1-2; no clear D. The CDR3 length is 11 residues. Germline CDR1 LGHDT, CDR2 YNNKEL (reference sequence). V dropped 4 bases and J dropped 7 bases, with 7 bases sitting between them. CDR3 DNA sequence: TGTGCCAGCAGCCTCAATCGTGGCTACACCTTC. Protein sequence: CASSLNRGYTF. Full variable domain (missing parts from reference TRBV3-1 and TRBJ1-2): DTAVSQTPKYLVTQMGNDKSIKCEQNLGHDTMYWYKQDSKKFLKIMFSYNNKELIINETVPNRFSPKSPDKAHLNLHINSLELGDSAVYFCASSLNRGYTFGSGTRLTVV.

The V call is TRBV9, the J call TRBJ2-1; D possibly corresponds to TRBD2 (6 bases). Trimming stripped 4 bases from V and 10 bases from J, with 18 bases between. Germline V gene sequence: CDR1 SGDLS, CDR2 YYNGEE. CDR3 size: 14 residues. CDR3 residues: CASSLRDSGYEQFF. CDR3 DNA: TGTGCCAGCAGCCTCAGGGACTCTGGCTACGAGCAGTTCTTC.

In this sample, this clonotype turned up a few times. The V and J genes are TRBV6-1 and TRBJ2-1, with 8 bases aligning to TRBD2. The V gene's germline CDR1 is MNHNS and CDR2 SASEGT. J gave up 0 bases and V 6 bases, and 10 bases lay outside the gene matches. The CDR3 sequence is 17 residues long. The CDR3 loop reads CASRRRGALSSYNEQFF. In DNA form, the CDR3 reads TGTGCCAGCAGAAGGCGGGGGGCCCTAAGCTCCTACAATGAGCAGTTCTTC.

This clonotype was seen only a few times. The CDR3: CASREAVNTEAFF. The CDR3 DNA reads TGTGCCAGCCGGGAGGCGGTGAACACTGAAGCTTTCTTT. The chain carries TRBV11-3 and TRBJ1-1; D is uncertain. Germline CDR1 is SGHNT and CDR2 is YENEEA. The CDR3 is 13 residues long. V lost 8 bases to trimming and J lost 0 bases, with 10 bases between them.

The chain carries TRBV6-1 and TRBJ2-1, with 8 bases aligning to TRBD2. CDR3 size: 16 residues. CDR1 and CDR2 from the germline V gene are MNHNS and SASEGT. J lost 5 bases, V lost 3 bases, and 9 bases had no gene match. The CDR3 region has the DNA TGTGCCAGCAGTGACCGACCGGGACTAGTTCACAATGAGCAGTTCTTC. Its translation: CASSDRPGLVHNEQFF.

This chain uses TRBV27 with TRBJ2-7; D may match TRBD1 or TRBD2 (5 bases each). The germline CDR1 and CDR2 sequences are MNHEY and SMNVEV (reference sequence). This CDR3 is built from 16 residues. Trimming shortened V by 5 bases and J by 0 bases, and 17 bases separated the two germline ends. The CDR3 coding sequence is TGTGCCAGCAGTCCTACCCCGGGACGGAGCTCCTACGAGCAGTACTTC. Amino acids: CASSPTPGRSSYEQYF.

This clonotype has a handful of counts. The chain carries TRBV24-1 and TRBJ2-3, with D uncertain. V shed 1 base and J shed 5 bases, with 6 bases lying between them. In germline, CDR1 is KGHDR, CDR2 SFDVKD. The CDR3 runs 13 residues. The CDR3 region has the DNA TGTGCCACCAGTGATTTAAACGGAGATACGCAGTATTTT. Translation gives CATSDLNGDTQYF.

Worth noting for this clonotype: Germline is not matched at one junction end, which may reflect a read error. The chain has TRBV14 and TRBJ2-3; no firm D call. The length of the CDR3 is 15 residues. Germline V gives CDR1 SGHDN, CDR2 FVKESK. This chain's CDR3 is CASSPLERVTDAQYF. The CDR3 DNA is TGTGCCAGCAGCCCGTTGGAAAGGGTCACAGATGCGCAGTATTTT.

This clonotype was seen a handful of times. The chain employs TRBV15 and TRBJ1-1; D is ambiguous. V lost 1 base and J 2 bases, leaving 11 bases between the germline ends. The CDR3 runs to 15 residues. The germline V gene has CDR1 LNHNV and CDR2 YYDKDF (reference sequence). The CDR3 here is CATSRATAVNTEAFF. The CDR3 DNA is TGTGCCACCAGCAGAGCCACGGCGGTAAACACTGAAGCTTTCTTT.

This clonotype was seen more than once but under ten times. The chain recombines TRBV7-2 with TRBJ2-3; D is unresolved. V shed 1 base and J shed 4 bases, with 9 bases lying between them. This CDR3 comprises 14 residues. In germline, CDR1 is SGHTA, CDR2 FQGNSA. CDR3 sequence (DNA): TGTGCCAGCAGCTTAGGCGGAGACCCAGATACGCAGTATTTT. Protein sequence: CASSLGGDPDTQYF.

J is TRBJ2-4 and V is TRBV6-5; TRBD2 might be the D (6 bases). The CDR3 extends over 17 amino acids. Germline V CDR1 and CDR2: MNHEY, SVGAGI. Deletions cut 2 bases from V and 5 bases from J, with 19 bases between. The CDR3 DNA sequence: TGTGCCAGCAGTTACGCCCTAGCGATTCCTGGTGAAAACATTCAGTACTTC. It is translated as CASSYALAIPGENIQYF.

The chain is built from TRBV4-2 and TRBJ1-1; 7 bases map to TRBD1. V gave up 3 bases and J gave up 5 bases; unmatched junction bases: 9. The germline CDR1 and CDR2 sequences are LGHNA and YNFKEQ. CDR3 size: 15 residues. The CDR3 bases are TGTGCCAGCAGCCAGGCAGACAGGGAGGAAACTGAAGCTTTCTTT. The encoded protein is CASSQADREETEAFF.

This clonotype was seen only a few times. The rearrangement uses TRBV29-1 and TRBJ2-5, with TRBD2 as a possible D gene (5 bases). CDR1 is SQVTM, CDR2 ANQGSEA, per germline. The CDR3 covers 12 residues. With 6 bases removed from V and 5 bases from J, the gap between germline ends came to 13 bases. The CDR3: CSVFDPGETQYF. The DNA for the CDR3 is TGCAGCGTGTTTGACCCGGGGGAGACCCAGTACTTC.

The sample holds one count of this clonotype. V is TRBV12-3 or TRBV12-4 and J is TRBJ1-2, with TRBD1 matching 8 bases. The V gene end was trimmed by 5 bases and the J gene end by 6 bases; junction bases not matched to a gene: 14. The CDR3 has 16 amino acids. The CDR3 DNA is TGTGCCAGCAGTACCATGAGGACAGGGAGGAAGGATGGCTACACCTTC. As protein: CASSTMRTGRKDGYTF.

The CDR3 loop reads CASSFSSIQPQHF. In DNA form, the CDR3 reads TGTGCCAGCAGTTTTTCCTCGATTCAGCCCCAGCATTTT. The chain uses TRBV6-2 or TRBV6-3 and TRBJ1-5; unclear D gene. The CDR3 extends over 13 amino acids. V lost 4 bases to trimming and J lost 6 bases, with 10 bases between them. Germline V gene lookup returns CDR1 MNHEY and CDR2 SVGEGT.

This clonotype came up a few times. The chain links TRBV7-3 to TRBJ2-1, with D possibly being TRBD2 (5 bases). The germline V and J ends were trimmed by 2 bases and 0 bases, with 17 bases remaining between them. Germline CDR1 is SGHTA and CDR2 is FQGTGA. The CDR3 runs 18 residues. The CDR3: CASSLSLLAPSSYNEQFF. In DNA form, the CDR3 reads TGTGCCAGCAGCTTATCCCTATTAGCGCCCAGCTCCTACAATGAGCAGTTCTTC.

The genes are TRBV27 and TRBJ2-5, with D hard to call. The better agreement between TRBJ2-1 and the DNA end casts doubt on the J call. Germline V lookup: CDR1 MNHEY, CDR2 SMNVEV (reference sequence). The CDR3 is made up of 14 amino acids. DNA of the CDR3: TGTGCCAGCAGAGGGCAAGGGAACTACAATGAGCAGTTCTTC. This gives the protein CASRGQGNYNEQFF.

This clonotype was counted once. This chain connects TRBV24-1 to TRBJ2-5; 7 bases are a match to TRBD1. V was clipped by 4 bases and J by 3 bases; unmatched bases: 7. Germline V gives CDR1 KGHDR, CDR2 SFDVKD. The CDR3 is 15 residues long. Here the CDR3 reads CATSDPGQLEETQYF. In DNA, the CDR3 is TGTGCCACCAGTGACCCGGGACAGTTAGAAGAGACCCAGTACTTC.